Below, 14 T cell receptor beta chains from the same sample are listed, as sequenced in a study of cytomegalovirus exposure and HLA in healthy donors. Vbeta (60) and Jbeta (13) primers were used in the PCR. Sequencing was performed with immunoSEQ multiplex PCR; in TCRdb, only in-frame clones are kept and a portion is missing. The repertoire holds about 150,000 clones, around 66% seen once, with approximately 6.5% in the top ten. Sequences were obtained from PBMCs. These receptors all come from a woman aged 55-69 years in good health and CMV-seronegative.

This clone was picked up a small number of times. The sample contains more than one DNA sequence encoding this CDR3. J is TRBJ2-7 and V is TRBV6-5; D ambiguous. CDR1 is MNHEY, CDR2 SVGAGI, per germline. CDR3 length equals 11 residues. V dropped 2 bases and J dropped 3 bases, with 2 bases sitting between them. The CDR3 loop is CASSYLYEQYF. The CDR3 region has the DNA TGTGCCAGCAGTTACCTCTACGAGCAGTACTTC.

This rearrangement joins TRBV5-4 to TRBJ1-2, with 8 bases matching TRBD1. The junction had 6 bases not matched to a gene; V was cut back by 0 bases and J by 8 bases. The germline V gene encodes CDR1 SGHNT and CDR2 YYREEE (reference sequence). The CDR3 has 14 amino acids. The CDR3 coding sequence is TGTGCCAGCAGCTTGGGACAGGGGAGAATGGGCTACACCTTC. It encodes CASSLGQGRMGYTF.

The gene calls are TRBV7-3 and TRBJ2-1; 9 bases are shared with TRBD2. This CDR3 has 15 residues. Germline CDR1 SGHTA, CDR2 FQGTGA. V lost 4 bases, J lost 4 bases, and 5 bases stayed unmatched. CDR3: CASSYSGGIYNEQFF. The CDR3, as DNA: TGTGCCAGCAGCTATAGCGGGGGTATATACAATGAGCAGTTCTTC.

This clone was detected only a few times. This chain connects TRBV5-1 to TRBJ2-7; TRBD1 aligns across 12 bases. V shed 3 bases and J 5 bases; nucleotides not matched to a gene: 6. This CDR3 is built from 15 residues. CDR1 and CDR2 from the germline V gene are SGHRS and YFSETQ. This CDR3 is CASSSAGTGGNEQYF. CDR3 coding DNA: TGCGCCAGCAGCTCGGCCGGGACAGGGGGCAACGAGCAGTACTTC.

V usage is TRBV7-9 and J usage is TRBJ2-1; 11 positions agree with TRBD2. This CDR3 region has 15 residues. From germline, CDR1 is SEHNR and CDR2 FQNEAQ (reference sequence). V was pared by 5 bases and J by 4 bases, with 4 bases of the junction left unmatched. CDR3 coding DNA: TGTGCCAGCAGCACCCGACTAGCGGGGTACAATGAGCAGTTCTTC. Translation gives CASSTRLAGYNEQFF.

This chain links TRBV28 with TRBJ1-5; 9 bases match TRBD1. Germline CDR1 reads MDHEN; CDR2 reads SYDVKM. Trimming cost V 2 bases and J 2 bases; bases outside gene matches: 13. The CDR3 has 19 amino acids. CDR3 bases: TGTGCCAGCAGTTTACCCCTACCCTCGGGACAGGGACGCAATCAGCCCCAGCATTTT. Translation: CASSLPLPSGQGRNQPQHF.

The CDR3 reads CASSPHTDTQYF. CDR3 nucleotide sequence: TGCGCCAGCAGCCCCCACACAGATACGCAGTATTTT. The chain couples TRBV5-1 to TRBJ2-3; D is unresolved. CDR1 is SGHRS and CDR2 is YFSETQ in the germline V gene. The CDR3 runs 12 residues. The ends were cut back, 4 bases at V and 2 bases at J, with 5 bases in the middle.

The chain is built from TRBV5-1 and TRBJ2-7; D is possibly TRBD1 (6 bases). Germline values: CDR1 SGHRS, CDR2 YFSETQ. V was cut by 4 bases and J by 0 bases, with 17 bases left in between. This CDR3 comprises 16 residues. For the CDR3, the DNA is TGCGCCAGCAGCCCTTGGCCCAGGGGAAACTCCTACGAGCAGTACTTC. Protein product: CASSPWPRGNSYEQYF.

The CDR3 sequence: CASSFRGSSYNEQFF. DNA of the CDR3: TGTGCCAGCAGCTTCCGGGGAAGCTCCTACAATGAGCAGTTCTTC. The chain is built from TRBV7-8 and TRBJ2-1; possible D gene TRBD2, 5 bases. This CDR3 spans 15 amino acids. Germline values: CDR1 SGHVS, CDR2 FQNEAQ. Trimming removed 3 bases from V and 0 bases from J, with 9 bases in between.

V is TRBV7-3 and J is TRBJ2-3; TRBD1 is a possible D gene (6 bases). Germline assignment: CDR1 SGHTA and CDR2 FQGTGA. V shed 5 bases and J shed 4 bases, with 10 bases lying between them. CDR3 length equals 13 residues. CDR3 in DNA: TGTGCCAGCAGCACAGGGCTAGCAGATACGCAGTATTTT. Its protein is CASSTGLADTQYF. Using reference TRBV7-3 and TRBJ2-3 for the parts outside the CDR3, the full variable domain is GAGVSQTPSNKVTEKGKYVELRCDPISGHTALYWYRQSLGQGPEFLIYFQGTGAADDSGLPNDRFFAVRPEGSVSTLKIQRTERGDSAVYLCASSTGLADTQYFGPGTRLTVL.

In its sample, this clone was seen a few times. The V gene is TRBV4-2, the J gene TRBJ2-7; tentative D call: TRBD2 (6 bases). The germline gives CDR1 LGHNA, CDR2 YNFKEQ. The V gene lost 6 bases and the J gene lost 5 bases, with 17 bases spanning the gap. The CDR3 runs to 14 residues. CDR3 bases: TGTGCCAGCAGGGTTGGAGGGAATTCTAACGAGCAGTACTTC. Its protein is CASRVGGNSNEQYF.

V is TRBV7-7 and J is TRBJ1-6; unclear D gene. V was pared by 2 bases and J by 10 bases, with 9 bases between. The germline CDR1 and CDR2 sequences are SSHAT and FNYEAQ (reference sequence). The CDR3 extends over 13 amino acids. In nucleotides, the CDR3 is TGTGCCAGCAGCTTATCAGAGGCCTCACCCCTCCACTTT. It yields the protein CASSLSEASPLHF.

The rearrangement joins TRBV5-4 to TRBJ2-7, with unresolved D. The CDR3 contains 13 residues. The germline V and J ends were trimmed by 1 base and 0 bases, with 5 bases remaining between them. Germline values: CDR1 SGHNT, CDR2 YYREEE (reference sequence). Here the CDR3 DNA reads TGTGCCAGCAGCTTGTCTCGCTCCTACGAGCAGTACTTC. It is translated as CASSLSRSYEQYF.

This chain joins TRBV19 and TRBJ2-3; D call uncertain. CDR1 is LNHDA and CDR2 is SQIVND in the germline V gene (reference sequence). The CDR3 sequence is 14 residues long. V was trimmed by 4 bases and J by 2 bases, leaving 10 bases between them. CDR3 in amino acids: CASSTQLYTDTQYF. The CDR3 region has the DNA TGTGCCAGTAGTACCCAACTATACACAGATACGCAGTATTTT.